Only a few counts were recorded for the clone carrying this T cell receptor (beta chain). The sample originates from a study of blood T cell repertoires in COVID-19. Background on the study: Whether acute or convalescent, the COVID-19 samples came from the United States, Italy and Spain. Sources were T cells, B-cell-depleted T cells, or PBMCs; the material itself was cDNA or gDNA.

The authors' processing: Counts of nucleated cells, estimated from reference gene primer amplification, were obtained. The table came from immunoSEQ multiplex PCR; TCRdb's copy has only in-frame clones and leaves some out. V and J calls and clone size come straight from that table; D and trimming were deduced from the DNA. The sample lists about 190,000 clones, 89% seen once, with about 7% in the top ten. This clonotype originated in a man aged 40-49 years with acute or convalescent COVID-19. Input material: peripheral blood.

The CDR3 here is CASSPNPSEAFF. In nucleotides, the CDR3 is TGTGCCAGCTCACCTAATCCGTCTGAAGCTTTCTTT. This chain connects TRBV18 to TRBJ1-1; D is ambiguous. Trimming took off 3 bases at V and 6 bases at J, with 8 bases between the two ends. Germline V CDR1 and CDR2: KGHSH, LQKENI. The length of the CDR3 is 12 residues.